The T cell receptor (beta chain) described here comes from a study of blood T cell repertoires in COVID-19 (TCRdb year 2020). Concerning the study at large: Samples covering the acute and convalescent phases of COVID-19 were provided by collaborators in the United States, Italy and Spain. Samples were obtained from the ongoing ImmuneRACE study (first 160 participants) and from over 1,000 subjects provided by 6 global collaborators. The repertoires were released in a freely available public database meant as a resource for research on the immune response to SARS-CoV-2. The dataset comprised deeply sampled blood TCRbeta repertoires from subjects exposed to, actively infected with, or recovered from COVID-19. Where available, HLA class I and class II types were taken from metadata supplied by the sample provider and were not determined by assay-based typing. The prospective study material was composed of cDNA or gDNA derived from T cells, B-cell-depleted T cells, or PBMCs. Nearly every sample came with metadata listing a de-identified subject ID, COVID-19 status, age in years and sex.

The trim is 0 bases for V and 1 base for J, with a gap of 11 bases between the germline ends. Measured from the cysteine to the phenylalanine, the CDR3 is 16 residues long. CDR3 DNA only is kept here, 48 bases in frame from base 1. For CDR1 and CDR2, the germline V gene lists SGHTS and YDEGEE. Broader findings and caveats from the paper: How much clinical and demographic metadata was included differed by source and by participant, and the metadata was provided uncurated.

A remark on this clone: Which antigen it targets is not known. Per-base quality was not reported, and no clone a single base away is much larger than it.

The immunoSEQ Assay, a bias-controlled multiplex PCR, was used to amplify TCRbeta CDR3 regions from genomic DNA. In the paper's pipeline: The number of nucleated cells in each sample was estimated by amplification of reference gene primers within the assay. Sequence reads were collapsed and filtered to measure the absolute abundance of every unique TCRbeta CDR3 rearrangement. For each sample, productive Simpson clonality was calculated as the square root of Simpson's diversity index across productive rearrangements. TCRdb's version of the immuneACCESS table is confined to in-frame rearrangements and falls short of the full clone set. An unresolved V gene accounts for under half of the shortfall where checked; the remainder is of unknown origin. Clonal size and the V and J genes are those of that table, whereas D and trimming came from the DNA. A total of about 160,000 clones appear in this sample, about 92% of them only once. The ten largest clones take up 4.8% of the sample.

In Seattle, one collaborating source enrolled patients while the infection was active and tracked those patients longitudinally over the course of disease. Collaborating institutions collected whole blood in K2EDTA tubes following their own protocols. For TCRbeta analysis, collaborator samples were shipped as frozen whole blood, as isolated PBMCs, or as DNA extracted from either sample type. Rearrangement joined TRBV5-8 to TRBJ1-5, with a tentative D gene TRBD1 over 5 matching bases. The sequenced sample consisted of peripheral blood. This TCR came from a man aged 30 to 45 with COVID-19, enrolled during active disease. The nucleotides read TGTGCCAGCAGCTTGGAGTTGGGGGGAAGCAATCAGCCCCAGCATTTT. This encodes CASSLELGGSNQPQHF.